The present entry profiles one T cell receptor (beta chain) with its context. The data were obtained in a study of blood T cell repertoires in COVID-19. Study overall: Sources were T cells, B-cell-depleted T cells, or PBMCs; the material itself was cDNA or gDNA.

Source study methods: Nucleated cell number was recorded as an estimate derived from reference gene primer amplification. TCRdb keeps only in-frame clones here, not all; method: immunoSEQ multiplex PCR. V, J and clone size reflect that table, while D and trimming were determined from the DNA. The data contain some 180,000 clones, more than 65% of them seen just once; the ten biggest clones take up 11%. V dropped 3 bases and J dropped 4; count of bases not matched to a gene: 8. CDR1 and CDR2 (germline): SGHNT, YYREEE (reference sequence). The CDR3 sequence is 15 residues long. The sequencing sample was made of peripheral blood. This receptor was taken from a man between 70 and 80 years old with active or convalescent COVID-19. V gene TRBV5-4 combines with J gene TRBJ2-5, with 8 bases identical to TRBD1. The CDR3 sequence is CASSSGQGAIETQYF. CDR3 bases: TGTGCCAGCAGCTCCGGACAGGGAGCGATAGAGACCCAGTACTTC.